The T cell receptor (beta chain) under discussion was sequenced for a study of shared clonotypes between healthy human individuals. The naive CD8 subset, CD45RO-negative cells positively selected for CCR7, excluded terminally differentiated effector memory CD45RA+ cells. With respect to this clone: Mismatch with germline at one junction end may stem from a read error.

CDR1 is SEHNR and CDR2 is FQNEAQ in the germline V gene (reference sequence). This CDR3 has 12 amino acids. Generated by immunoSEQ multiplex PCR, the TCRdb table keeps only in-frame clones and is missing some. The data contain about 700,000 clones, just over 90% of them singletons. The specimen was naive CD8+ T cells sorted from blood. The TCR sequence derives from a man aged 30 to 39 in good health. V is TRBV7-9 and J is TRBJ2-4, with a tentative D call TRBD2 (6 bases). CDR3 sequence: CASSLGRRETHF. The CDR3 DNA reads as TGTGCCAGCAGCTTAGGAAGGAGGGAGACGCACTTC.